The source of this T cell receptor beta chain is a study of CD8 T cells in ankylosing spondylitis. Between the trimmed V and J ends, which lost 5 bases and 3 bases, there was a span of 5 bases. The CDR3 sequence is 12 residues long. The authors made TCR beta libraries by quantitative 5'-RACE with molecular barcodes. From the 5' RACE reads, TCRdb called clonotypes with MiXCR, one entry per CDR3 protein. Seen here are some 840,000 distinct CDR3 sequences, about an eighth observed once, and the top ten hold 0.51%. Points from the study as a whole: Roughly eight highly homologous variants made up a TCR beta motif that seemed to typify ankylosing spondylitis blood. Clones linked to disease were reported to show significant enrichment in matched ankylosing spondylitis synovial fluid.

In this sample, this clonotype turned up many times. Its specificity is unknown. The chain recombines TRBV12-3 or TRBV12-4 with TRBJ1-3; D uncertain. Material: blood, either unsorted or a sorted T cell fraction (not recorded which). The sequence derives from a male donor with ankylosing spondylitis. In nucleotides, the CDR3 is TGTGCCAGCAGTCCTAGTGGAAACACCATATATTTT. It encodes CASSPSGNTIYF.